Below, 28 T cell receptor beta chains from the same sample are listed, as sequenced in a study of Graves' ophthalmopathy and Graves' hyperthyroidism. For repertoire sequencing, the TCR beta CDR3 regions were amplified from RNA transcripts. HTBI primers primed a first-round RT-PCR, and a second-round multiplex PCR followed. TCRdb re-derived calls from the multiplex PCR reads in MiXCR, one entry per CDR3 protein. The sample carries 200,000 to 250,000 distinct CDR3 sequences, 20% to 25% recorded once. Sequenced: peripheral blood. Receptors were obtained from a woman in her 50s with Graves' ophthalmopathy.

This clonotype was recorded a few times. The CDR3 loop reads CASSGTSGRLTYEQYF. CDR3 sequence (DNA): TGTGCCAGTAGTGGGACTAGCGGGAGGTTAACCTACGAGCAGTACTTC. The chain links TRBV19 to TRBJ2-7, with TRBD2 matching over 15 bases. The CDR3 spans 16 residues. With V trimmed by 5 bases and J by 2 bases, 4 bases remained unmatched. Per germline, CDR1 LNHDA and CDR2 SQIVND (reference sequence).

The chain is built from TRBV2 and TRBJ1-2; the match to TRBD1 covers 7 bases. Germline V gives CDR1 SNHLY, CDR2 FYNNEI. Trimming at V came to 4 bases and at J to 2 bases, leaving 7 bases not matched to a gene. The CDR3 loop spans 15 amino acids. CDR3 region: CASSARDSANYGYTF. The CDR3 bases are TGTGCCAGCAGTGCTCGGGACAGCGCGAACTATGGCTACACCTTC.

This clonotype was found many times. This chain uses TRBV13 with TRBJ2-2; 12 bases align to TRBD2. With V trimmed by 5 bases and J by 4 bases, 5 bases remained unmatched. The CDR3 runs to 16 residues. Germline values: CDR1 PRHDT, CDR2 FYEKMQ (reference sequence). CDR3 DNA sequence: TGTGCCAGCAGCCTAGCGGGAGGGAGTAGCACCGGGGAGCTGTTTTTT. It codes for CASSLAGGSSTGELFF. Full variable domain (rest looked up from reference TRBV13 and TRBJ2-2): AAGVIQSPRHLIKEKRETATLKCYPIPRHDTVYWYQQGPGQDPQFLISFYEKMQSDKGSIPDRFSAQQFSDYHSELNMSSLELGDSALYFCASSLAGGSSTGELFFGEGSRLTVL.

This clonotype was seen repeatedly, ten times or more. The chain's CDR3 is CASRYRGGTEAFF. The DNA for the CDR3 is TGTGCCAGCAGGTACAGGGGAGGCACTGAAGCTTTCTTT. The chain has TRBV2 and TRBJ1-1, with 7 nucleotides matching TRBD1. Germline loops: CDR1 SNHLY, CDR2 FYNNEI. The V segment lost 6 bases and the J segment 4 bases; nucleotides outside the gene matches: 5. CDR3 length: 13 residues.

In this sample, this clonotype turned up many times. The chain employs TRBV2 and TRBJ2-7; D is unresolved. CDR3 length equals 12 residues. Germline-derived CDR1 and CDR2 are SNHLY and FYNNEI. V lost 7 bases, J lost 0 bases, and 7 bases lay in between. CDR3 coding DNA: TGTGCCAGCAATAGAGGCTCCTACGAGCAGTACTTC. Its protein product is CASNRGSYEQYF.

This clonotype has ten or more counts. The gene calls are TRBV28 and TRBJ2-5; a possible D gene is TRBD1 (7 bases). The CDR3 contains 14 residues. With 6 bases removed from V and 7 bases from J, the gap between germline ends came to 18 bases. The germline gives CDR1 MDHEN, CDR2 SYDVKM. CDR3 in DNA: TGTGCCAGCAGCTCCGGACAGGTCGGGGGGACCCAGTACTTC. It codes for CASSSGQVGGTQYF.

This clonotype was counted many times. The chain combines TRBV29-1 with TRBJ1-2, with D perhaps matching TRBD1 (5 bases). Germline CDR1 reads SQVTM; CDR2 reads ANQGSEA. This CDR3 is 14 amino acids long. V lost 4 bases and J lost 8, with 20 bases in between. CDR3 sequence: CSVAGTTLYSGYTF. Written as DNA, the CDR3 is TGCAGCGTTGCAGGGACCACCCTCTATAGCGGCTACACCTTC.

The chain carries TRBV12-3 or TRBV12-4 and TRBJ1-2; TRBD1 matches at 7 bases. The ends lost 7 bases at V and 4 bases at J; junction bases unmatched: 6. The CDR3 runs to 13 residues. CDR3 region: CASTRTGTYGYTF. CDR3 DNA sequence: TGTGCCAGCACCCGGACAGGCACCTATGGCTACACCTTC.

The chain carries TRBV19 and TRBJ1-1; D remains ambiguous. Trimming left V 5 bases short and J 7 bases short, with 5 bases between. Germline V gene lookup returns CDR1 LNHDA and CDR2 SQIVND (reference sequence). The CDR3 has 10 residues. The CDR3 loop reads CASSRGEAFF. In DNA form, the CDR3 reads TGTGCCAGTAGTCGAGGTGAAGCTTTCTTT.

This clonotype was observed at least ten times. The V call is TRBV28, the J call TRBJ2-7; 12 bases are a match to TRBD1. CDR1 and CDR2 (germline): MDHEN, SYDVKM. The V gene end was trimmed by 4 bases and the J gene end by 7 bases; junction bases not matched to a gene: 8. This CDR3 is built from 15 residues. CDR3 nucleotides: TGTGCCAGCAGTTGGCCGGGACAGGGGGCGCGGGAGCAGTACTTC. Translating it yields CASSWPGQGAREQYF.

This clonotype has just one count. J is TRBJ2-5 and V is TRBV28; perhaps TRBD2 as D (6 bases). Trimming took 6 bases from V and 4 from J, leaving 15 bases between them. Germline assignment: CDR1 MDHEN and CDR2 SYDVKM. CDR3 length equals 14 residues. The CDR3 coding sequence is TGTGCCAGCAGAGGGAGGCTGGCGGCAGAGACCCAGTACTTC. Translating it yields CASRGRLAAETQYF.

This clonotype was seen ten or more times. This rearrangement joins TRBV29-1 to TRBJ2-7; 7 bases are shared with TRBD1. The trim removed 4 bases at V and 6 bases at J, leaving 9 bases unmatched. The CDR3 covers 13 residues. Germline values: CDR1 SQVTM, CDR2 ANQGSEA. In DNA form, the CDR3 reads TGCAGCGTTGCACAGGGGTATTGGGGCGAGCAGTACTTC. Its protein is CSVAQGYWGEQYF.

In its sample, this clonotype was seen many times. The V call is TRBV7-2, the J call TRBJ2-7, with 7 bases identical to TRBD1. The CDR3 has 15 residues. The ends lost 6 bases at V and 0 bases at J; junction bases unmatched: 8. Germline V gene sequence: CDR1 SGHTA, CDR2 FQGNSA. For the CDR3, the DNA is TGTGCCAGCAGTTCCCGACAGGGTCCCTCCTACGAGCAGTACTTC. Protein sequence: CASSSRQGPSYEQYF.

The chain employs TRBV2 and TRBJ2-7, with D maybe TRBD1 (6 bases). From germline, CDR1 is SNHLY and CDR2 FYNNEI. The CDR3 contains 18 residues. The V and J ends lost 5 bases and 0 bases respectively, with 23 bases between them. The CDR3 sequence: CASSITTIPGQSSYEQYF. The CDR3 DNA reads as TGTGCCAGCAGTATTACAACAATCCCCGGACAGAGCTCCTACGAGCAGTACTTC. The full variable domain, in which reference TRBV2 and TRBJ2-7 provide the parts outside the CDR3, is EPEVTQTPSHQVTQMGQEVILRCVPISNHLYFYWYRQILGQKVEFLVSFYNNEISEKSEIFDDQFSVERPDGSNFTLKIRSTKLEDSAMYFCASSITTIPGQSSYEQYFGPGTRLTVT.

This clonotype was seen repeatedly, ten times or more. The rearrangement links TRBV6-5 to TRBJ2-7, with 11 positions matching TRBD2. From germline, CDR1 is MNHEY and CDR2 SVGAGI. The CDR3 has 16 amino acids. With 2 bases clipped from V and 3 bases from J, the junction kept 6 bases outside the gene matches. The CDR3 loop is CASSYPTGTSGYEQYF. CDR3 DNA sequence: TGTGCCAGCAGTTACCCAACAGGGACTAGCGGCTACGAGCAGTACTTC.

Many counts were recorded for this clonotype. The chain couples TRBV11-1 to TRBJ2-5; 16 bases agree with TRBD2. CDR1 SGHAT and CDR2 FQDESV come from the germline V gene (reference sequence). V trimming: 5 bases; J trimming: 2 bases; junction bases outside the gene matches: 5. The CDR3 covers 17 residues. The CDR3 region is CASSKTGLAGGQETQYF. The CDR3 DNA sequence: TGTGCCAGCAGCAAAACGGGACTAGCGGGAGGGCAAGAGACCCAGTACTTC. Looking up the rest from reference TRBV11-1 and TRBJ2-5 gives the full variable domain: EAEVAQSPRYKITEKSQAVAFWCDPISGHATLYWYRQILGQGPELLVQFQDESVVDDSQLPKDRFSAERLKGVDSTLKIQPAELGDSAMYLCASSKTGLAGGQETQYFGPGTRLLVL.

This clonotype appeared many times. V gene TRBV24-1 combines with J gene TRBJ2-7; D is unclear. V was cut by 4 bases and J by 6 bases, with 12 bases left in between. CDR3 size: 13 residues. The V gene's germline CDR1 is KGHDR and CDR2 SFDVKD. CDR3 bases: TGTGCCACCAGTGACCGCGTAGGGCTCGAGCAGTACTTC. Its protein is CATSDRVGLEQYF.

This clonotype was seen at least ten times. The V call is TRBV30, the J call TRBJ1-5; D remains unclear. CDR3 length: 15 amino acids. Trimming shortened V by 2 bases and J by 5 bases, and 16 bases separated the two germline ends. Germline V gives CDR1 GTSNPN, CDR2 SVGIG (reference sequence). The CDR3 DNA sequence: TGTGCCTGGAGTAAGTCGAAGGTTACTGATCAGCCCCAGCATTTT. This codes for CAWSKSKVTDQPQHF.

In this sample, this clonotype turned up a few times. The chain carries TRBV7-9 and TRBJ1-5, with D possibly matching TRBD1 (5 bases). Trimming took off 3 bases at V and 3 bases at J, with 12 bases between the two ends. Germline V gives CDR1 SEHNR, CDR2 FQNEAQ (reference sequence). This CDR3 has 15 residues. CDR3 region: CASSFGGPSNQPQHF. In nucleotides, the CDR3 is TGTGCCAGCAGCTTCGGGGGACCCTCCAATCAGCCCCAGCATTTT.

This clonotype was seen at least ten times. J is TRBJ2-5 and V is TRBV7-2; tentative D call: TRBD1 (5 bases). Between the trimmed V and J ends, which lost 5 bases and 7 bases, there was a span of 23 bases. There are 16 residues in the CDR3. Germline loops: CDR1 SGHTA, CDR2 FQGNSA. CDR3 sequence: CASSPPTATRVGTQYF. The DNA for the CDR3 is TGTGCCAGCAGCCCACCGACAGCCACTCGGGTCGGGACCCAGTACTTC. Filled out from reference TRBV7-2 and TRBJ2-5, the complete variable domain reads GAGVSQSPSNKVTEKGKDVELRCDPISGHTALYWYRQSLGQGLEFLIYFQGNSAPDKSGLPSDRFSAERTGGSVSTLTIQRTQQEDSAVYLCASSPPTATRVGTQYFGPGTRLLVL.

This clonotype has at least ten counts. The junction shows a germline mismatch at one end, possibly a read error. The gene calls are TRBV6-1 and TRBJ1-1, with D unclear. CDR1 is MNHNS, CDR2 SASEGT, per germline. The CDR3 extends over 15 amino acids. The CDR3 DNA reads TGTGCCAGCAGCGAAGCTGTAGGGAGGAACACTGAAGCTTTCTTT. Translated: CASSEAVGRNTEAFF.

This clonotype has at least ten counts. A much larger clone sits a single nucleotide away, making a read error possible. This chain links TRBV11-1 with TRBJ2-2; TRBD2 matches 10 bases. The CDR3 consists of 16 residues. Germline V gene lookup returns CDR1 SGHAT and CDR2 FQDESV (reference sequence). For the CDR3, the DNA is TGTGCCAGCAGCTTTCGCAGCGGGAGGGCCGAAGGGGAGCTGCTTTTT. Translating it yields CASSFRSGRAEGELLF.

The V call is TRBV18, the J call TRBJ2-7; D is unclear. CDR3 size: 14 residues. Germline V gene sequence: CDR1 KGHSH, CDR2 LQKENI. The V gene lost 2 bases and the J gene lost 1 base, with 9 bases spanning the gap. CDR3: CASSPSSASYEQYF. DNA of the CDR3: TGTGCCAGCTCACCATCTTCGGCGTCCTACGAGCAGTACTTC.

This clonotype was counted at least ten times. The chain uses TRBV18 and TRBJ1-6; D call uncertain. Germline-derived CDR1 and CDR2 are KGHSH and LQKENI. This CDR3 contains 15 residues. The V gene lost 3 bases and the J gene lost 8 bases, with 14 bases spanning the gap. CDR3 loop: CASSPPGPQHSPLHF. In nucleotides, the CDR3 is TGTGCCAGCTCACCCCCCGGGCCGCAGCATTCACCCCTCCACTTT.

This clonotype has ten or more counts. CDR3 nucleotide sequence: TGTGCCAGCAAGACTTATGCCGGGGAGCTGTTTTTT. This sequence encodes CASKTYAGELFF. The chain employs TRBV27 and TRBJ2-2; D gene unclear. The germline V gene has CDR1 MNHEY and CDR2 SMNVEV (reference sequence). The V and J ends lost 7 bases and 6 bases respectively, with 9 bases between them. The CDR3 covers 12 residues.

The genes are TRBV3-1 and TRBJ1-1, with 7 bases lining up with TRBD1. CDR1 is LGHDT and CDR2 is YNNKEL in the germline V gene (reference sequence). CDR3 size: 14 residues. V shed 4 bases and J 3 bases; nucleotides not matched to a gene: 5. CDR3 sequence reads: CASSLEQGDTEAFF. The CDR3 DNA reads TGTGCCAGCAGCCTAGAGCAGGGGGACACTGAAGCTTTCTTT.

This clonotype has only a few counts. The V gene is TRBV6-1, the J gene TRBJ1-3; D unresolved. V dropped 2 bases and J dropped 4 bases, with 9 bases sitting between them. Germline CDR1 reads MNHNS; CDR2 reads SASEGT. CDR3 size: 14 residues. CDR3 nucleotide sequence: TGTGCCAGCAGTGAACCCTGGAAAGGAAACACCATATATTTT. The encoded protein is CASSEPWKGNTIYF.

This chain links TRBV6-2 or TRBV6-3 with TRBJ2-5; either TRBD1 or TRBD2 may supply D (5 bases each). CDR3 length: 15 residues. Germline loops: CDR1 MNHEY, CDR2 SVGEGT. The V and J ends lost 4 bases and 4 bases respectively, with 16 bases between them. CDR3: CASSFTGPGGETQYF. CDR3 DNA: TGTGCCAGCAGTTTCACGGGGCCAGGTGGAGAGACCCAGTACTTC.